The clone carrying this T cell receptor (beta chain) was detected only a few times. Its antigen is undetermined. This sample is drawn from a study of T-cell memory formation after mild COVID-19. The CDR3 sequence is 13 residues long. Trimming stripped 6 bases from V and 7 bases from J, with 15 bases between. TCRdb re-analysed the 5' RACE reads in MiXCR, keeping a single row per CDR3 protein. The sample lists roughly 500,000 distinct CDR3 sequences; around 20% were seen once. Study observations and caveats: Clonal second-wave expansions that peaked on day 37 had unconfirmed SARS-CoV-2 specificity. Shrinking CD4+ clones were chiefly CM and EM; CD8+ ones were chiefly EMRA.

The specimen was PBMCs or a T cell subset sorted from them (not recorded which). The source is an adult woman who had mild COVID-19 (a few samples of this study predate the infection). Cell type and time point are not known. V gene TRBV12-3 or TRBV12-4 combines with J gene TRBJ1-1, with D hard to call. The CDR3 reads CASSRLGWGEAFF. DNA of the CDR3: TGTGCCAGCAGCCGTTTGGGATGGGGTGAAGCTTTCTTT.